Listed below are T cell receptor beta chains from one sample, sequenced in a study of blood T cell repertoires in COVID-19. Only in-frame clones appear in the TCRdb table, and some are missing; sequencing was by immunoSEQ multiplex PCR. The table shows approximately 210,000 clones, with about 88% occurring only once. The sample was peripheral blood. Receptor source: a woman in her 40s with acute or convalescent COVID-19. Each CDR3 is given with its conserved first and last residue.

j_gene: TRBJ1-6
len: 13
v_gene: TRBV12-3/TRBV12-4
CDR3aa: CASSFSGGAPLHF

j_gene: TRBJ1-1
len: 13
v_gene: TRBV5-1
CDR3aa: CASSETGHTEAFF

j_gene: TRBJ2-5
len: 19
v_gene: TRBV5-6
CDR3aa: CASSSQAGGLGTIAETQYF

j_gene: TRBJ1-1
len: 13
v_gene: TRBV18
CDR3aa: CASSSDRGTEAFF

j_gene: TRBJ2-3
len: 16
v_gene: TRBV11-2
CDR3aa: CASSLTGGRWSDTQYF

j_gene: TRBJ1-3
len: 13
v_gene: TRBV3-1/TRBV3-2
CDR3aa: CASSQGRGNTIYF

j_gene: TRBJ1-2
len: 12
v_gene: TRBV30
CDR3aa: CAWSVSGDGYTF

j_gene: TRBJ1-1
len: 14
v_gene: TRBV29-1
CDR3aa: CSVLNQAPNTEAFF

j_gene: TRBJ1-5
len: 15
v_gene: TRBV18
CDR3aa: CASSFWTGEDQPQHF

j_gene: TRBJ1-4
len: 16
v_gene: TRBV2
CDR3aa: CASSTDPGSANEKLFF

j_gene: TRBJ1-1
len: 13
v_gene: TRBV12-3/TRBV12-4
CDR3aa: CASSTYTYTEAFF

j_gene: TRBJ2-1
len: 19
v_gene: TRBV7-2
CDR3aa: CASSFAGAGGPGTYNEQFF

j_gene: TRBJ1-2
len: 15
v_gene: TRBV2
CDR3aa: CASRETLSLDYGYTF

j_gene: TRBJ1-2
len: 16
v_gene: TRBV5-4
CDR3aa: CASSPRGLQGSYGYTF

j_gene: TRBJ2-5
len: 16
v_gene: TRBV25-1
CDR3aa: CASSEWASGGQETQYF

j_gene: TRBJ2-5
len: 17
v_gene: TRBV29-1
CDR3aa: CSVEDRIPRGTQETQYF

j_gene: TRBJ2-1
len: 15
v_gene: TRBV30
CDR3aa: CACPSGGASYNEQFF

j_gene: TRBJ1-1
len: 16
v_gene: TRBV19
CDR3aa: CASKLFPDRVNTEAFF

j_gene: TRBJ2-5
len: 19
v_gene: TRBV12-5
CDR3aa: CASGLGRDGVTTGQETQYF

j_gene: TRBJ1-5
len: 14
v_gene: TRBV2
CDR3aa: CASSELRADQPQHF

j_gene: TRBJ1-1
len: 11
v_gene: TRBV10-3
CDR3aa: CAISEAVEAFF

j_gene: TRBJ1-3
len: 15
v_gene: TRBV30
CDR3aa: CAWRDLRQGENTIYF

j_gene: TRBJ1-2
len: 15
v_gene: TRBV19
CDR3aa: CASSKGPNPIYGYTF